The clone carrying this TCR beta chain was detected only once. This specimen belongs to a study of control samples from healthy donors and cancer patients. This table comes from immunoSEQ multiplex PCR, and its TCRdb copy is limited to in-frame clones, with some not included. The profile shows about 70,000 clones, over 75% of them singletons. Trimming pared 1 base from V and 4 bases from J, leaving 8 bases between. This CDR3 contains 14 residues. CDR1 and CDR2 (germline): SGHNT, YENEEA. The sequenced sample consisted of blood. The V and J genes are TRBV11-3 and TRBJ2-1, with unresolved D. This TCR came from a middle-aged man in good health. The DNA for the CDR3 is TGTGCCAGCAGCTTAGGGTGGATTTACAATGAGCAGTTCTTC. This codes for CASSLGWIYNEQFF.